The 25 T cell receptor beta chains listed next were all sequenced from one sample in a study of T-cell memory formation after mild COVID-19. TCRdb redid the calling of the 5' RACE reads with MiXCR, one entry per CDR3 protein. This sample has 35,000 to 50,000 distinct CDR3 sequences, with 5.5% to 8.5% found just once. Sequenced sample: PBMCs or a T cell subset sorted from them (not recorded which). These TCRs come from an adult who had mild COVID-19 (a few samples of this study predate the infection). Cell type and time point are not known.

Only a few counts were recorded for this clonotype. CDR3 nucleotides: TGCAGTGCTAGTCCGGACAGATCTAACTATGGCTACACCTTC. Amino acid sequence: CSASPDRSNYGYTF. The chain has TRBV20-1 and TRBJ1-2; perhaps TRBD1 as D (6 bases). CDR3 length equals 14 residues. The germline CDR1 and CDR2 sequences are DFQATT and SNEGSKA (reference sequence). V shed 3 bases and J shed 0 bases, with 11 bases lying between them.

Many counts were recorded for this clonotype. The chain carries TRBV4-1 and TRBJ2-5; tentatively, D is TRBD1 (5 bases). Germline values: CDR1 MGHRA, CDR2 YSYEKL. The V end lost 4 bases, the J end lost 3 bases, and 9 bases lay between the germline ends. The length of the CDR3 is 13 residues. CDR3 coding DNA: TGCGCCAGCAGCCGAACCAGGGAAGAGACCCAGTACTTC. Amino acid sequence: CASSRTREETQYF.

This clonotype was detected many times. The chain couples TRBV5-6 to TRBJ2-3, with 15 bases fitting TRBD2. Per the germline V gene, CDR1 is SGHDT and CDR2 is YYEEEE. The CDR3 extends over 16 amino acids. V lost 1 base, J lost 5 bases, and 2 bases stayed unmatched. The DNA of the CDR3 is TGTGCCAGCAGCTTGAGGACTAGCGGGAGGGTAGATACGCAGTATTTT. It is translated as CASSLRTSGRVDTQYF.

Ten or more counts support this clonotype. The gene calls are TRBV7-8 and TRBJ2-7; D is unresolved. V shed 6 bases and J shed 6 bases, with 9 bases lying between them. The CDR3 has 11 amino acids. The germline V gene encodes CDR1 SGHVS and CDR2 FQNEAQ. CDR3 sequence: CASSKVGEQYF. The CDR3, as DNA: TGTGCCAGCAGTAAGGTTGGCGAGCAGTACTTC.

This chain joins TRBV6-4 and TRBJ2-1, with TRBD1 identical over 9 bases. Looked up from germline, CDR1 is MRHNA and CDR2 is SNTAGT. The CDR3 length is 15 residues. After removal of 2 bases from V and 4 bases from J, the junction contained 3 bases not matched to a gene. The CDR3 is CASSDQGTGYNEQFF. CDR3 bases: TGTGCCAGCAGTGACCAAGGGACAGGGTACAATGAGCAGTTCTTC.

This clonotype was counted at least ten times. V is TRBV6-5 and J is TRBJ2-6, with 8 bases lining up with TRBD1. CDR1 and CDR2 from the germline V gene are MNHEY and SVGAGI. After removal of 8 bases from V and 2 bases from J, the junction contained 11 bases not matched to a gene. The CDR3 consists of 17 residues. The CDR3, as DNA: TGTGCCAGCCCGCTCCCAGCAGGGGGCCCTGGGGCCAACGTCCTGACTTTC. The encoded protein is CASPLPAGGPGANVLTF.

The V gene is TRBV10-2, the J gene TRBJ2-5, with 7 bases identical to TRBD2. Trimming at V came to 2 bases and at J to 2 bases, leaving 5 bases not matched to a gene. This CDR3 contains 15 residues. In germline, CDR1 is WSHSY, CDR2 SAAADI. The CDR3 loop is CASSELGTIQETQYF. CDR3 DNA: TGCGCCAGCAGTGAGCTGGGGACTATACAAGAGACCCAGTACTTC.

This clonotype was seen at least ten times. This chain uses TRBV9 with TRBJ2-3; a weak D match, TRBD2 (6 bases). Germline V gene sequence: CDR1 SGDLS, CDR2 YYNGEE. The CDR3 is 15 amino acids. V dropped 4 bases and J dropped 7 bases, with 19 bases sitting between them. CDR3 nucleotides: TGTGCCAGCAGCCCCGGGGTGGGGGGAACATATACGCAGTATTTT. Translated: CASSPGVGGTYTQYF.

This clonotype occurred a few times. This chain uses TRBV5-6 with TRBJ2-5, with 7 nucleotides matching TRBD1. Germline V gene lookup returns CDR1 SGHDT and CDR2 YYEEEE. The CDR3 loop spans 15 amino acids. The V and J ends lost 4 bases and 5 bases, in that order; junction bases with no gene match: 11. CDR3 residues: CASSLLGQLGETQYF. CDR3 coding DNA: TGTGCCAGCAGCCTGTTGGGACAGTTGGGCGAGACCCAGTACTTC.

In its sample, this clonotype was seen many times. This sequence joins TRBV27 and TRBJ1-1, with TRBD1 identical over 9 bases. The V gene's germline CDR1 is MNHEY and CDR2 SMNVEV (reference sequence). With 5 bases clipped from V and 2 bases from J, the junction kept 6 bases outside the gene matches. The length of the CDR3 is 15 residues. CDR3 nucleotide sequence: TGTGCCAGCAGTCCGACAGGGGGATATAACACTGAAGCTTTCTTT. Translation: CASSPTGGYNTEAFF.

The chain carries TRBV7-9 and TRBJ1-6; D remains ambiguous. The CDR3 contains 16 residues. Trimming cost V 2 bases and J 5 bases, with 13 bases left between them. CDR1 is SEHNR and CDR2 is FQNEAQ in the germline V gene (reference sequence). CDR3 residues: CASSLRTFSHNSPLHF. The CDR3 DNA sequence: TGTGCCAGCAGCTTAAGGACCTTTAGTCATAATTCACCCCTCCACTTT.

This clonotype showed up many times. DNA for the CDR3: TGTGCCAGCAGTCTGGACAGCAATGAGCAGTTCTTC. Translation: CASSLDSNEQFF. The chain joins TRBV12-3 or TRBV12-4 to TRBJ2-1; weak D call: TRBD1 (6 bases). Trimming removed 5 bases from V and 6 bases from J, with 8 bases in between. This CDR3 region has 12 residues.

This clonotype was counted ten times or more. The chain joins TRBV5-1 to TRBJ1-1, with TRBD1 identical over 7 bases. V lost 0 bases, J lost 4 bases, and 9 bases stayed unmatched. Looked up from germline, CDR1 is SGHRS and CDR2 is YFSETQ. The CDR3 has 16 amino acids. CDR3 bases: TGCGCCAGCAGCTTGGGACAGGGTTCTTGGGTCACTGAAGCTTTCTTT. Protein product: CASSLGQGSWVTEAFF.

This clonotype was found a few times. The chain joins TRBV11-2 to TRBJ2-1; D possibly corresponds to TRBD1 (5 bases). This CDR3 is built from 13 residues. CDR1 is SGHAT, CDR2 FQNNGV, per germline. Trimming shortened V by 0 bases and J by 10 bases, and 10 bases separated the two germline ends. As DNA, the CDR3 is TGTGCCAGCAGCTTAGATAGGGGAACAGAGCAGTTCTTC. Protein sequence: CASSLDRGTEQFF.

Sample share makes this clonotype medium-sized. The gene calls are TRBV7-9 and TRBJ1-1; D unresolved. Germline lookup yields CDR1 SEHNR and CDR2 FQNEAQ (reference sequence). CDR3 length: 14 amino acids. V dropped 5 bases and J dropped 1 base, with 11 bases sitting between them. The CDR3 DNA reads TGTGCCAGCAGCCCAGAGAGTAGGAACACTGAAGCTTTCTTT. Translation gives CASSPESRNTEAFF.

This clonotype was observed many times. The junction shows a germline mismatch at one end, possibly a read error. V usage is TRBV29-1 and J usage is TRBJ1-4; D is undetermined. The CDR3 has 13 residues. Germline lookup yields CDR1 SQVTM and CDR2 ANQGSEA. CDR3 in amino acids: CSVEEASPRKLFF. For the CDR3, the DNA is TGCAGCGTAGAAGAGGCCTCGCCCCGAAAACTGTTTTTT. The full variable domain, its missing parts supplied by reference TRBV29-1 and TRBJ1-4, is SAVISQKPSRDICQRGTSLTIQCQVDSQVTMMFWYRQQPGQSLTLIATANQGSEATYESGFVIDKFPISRPNLTFSTLTVSNMSPEDSSIYLCSVEEASPRKLFFGSGTQLSVL.

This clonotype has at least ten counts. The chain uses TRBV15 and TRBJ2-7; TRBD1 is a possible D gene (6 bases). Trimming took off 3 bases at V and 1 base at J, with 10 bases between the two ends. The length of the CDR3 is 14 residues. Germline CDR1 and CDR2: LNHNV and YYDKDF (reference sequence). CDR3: CATSSLRGSYEQYF. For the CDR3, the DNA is TGTGCCACCAGCAGTCTCAGGGGATCCTACGAGCAGTACTTC. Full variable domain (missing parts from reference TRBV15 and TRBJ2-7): DAMVIQNPRYQVTQFGKPVTLSCSQTLNHNVMYWYQQKSSQAPKLLFHYYDKDFNNEADTPDNFQSRRPNTSFCFLDIRSPGLGDTAMYLCATSSLRGSYEQYFGPGTRLTVT.

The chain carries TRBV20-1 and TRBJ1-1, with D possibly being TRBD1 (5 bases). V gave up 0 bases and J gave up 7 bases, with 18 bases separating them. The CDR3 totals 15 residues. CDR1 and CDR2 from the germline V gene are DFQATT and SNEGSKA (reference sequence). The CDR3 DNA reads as TGCAGTGCTAGAGATCAGGGCGGGGCCGGGCTTGAAGCTTTCTTT. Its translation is CSARDQGGAGLEAFF.

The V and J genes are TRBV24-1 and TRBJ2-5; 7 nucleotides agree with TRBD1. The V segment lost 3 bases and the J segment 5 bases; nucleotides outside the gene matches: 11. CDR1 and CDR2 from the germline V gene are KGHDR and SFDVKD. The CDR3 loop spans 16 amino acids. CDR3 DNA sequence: TGTGCCACCAGTGATCCGAAACAGGGGCTCGGGGAGACCCAGTACTTC. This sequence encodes CATSDPKQGLGETQYF.

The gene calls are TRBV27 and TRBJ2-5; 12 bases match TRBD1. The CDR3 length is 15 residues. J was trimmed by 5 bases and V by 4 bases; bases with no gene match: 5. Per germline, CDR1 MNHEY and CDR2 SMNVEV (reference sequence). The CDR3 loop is CASSSGTGGRETQYF. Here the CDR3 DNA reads TGTGCCAGCAGTTCCGGGACAGGGGGCAGGGAGACCCAGTACTTC.

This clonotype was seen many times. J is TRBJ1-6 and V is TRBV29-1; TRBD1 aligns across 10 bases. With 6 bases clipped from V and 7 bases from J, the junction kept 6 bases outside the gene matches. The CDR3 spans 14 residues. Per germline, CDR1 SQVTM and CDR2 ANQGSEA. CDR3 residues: CSVRDRGKNSPLHF. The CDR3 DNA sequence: TGCAGCGTCCGGGACAGGGGAAAAAATTCACCCCTCCACTTT.

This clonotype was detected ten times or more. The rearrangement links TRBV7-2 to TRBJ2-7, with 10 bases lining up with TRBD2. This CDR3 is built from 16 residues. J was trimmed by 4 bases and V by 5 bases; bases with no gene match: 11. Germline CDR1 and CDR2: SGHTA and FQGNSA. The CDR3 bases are TGTGCCAGCAGCCGGCGGACTAGCGGAGCCGAGTACGAGCAGTACTTC. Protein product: CASSRRTSGAEYEQYF.

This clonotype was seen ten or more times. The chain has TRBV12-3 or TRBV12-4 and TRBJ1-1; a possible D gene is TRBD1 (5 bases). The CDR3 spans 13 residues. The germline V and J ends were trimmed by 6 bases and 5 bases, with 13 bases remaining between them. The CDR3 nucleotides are TGTGCCAGCAGCCAGGTTCGGGGGACTGAAGCTTTCTTT. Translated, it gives CASSQVRGTEAFF.

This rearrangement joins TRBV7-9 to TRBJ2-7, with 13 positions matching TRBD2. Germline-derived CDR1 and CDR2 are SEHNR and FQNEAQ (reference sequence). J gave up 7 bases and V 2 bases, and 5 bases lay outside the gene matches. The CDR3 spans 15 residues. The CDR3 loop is CASSLTSGRAPEQYF. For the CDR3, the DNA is TGTGCCAGCAGCTTAACTAGCGGGAGGGCTCCTGAGCAGTACTTC.

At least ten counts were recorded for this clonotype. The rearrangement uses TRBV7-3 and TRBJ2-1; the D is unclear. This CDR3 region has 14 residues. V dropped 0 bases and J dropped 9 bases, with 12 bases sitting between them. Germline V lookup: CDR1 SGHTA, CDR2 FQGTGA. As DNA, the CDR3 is TGTGCCAGCAGCTTAACACCAGCAACCGGTGAGCAGTTCTTC. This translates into CASSLTPATGEQFF.